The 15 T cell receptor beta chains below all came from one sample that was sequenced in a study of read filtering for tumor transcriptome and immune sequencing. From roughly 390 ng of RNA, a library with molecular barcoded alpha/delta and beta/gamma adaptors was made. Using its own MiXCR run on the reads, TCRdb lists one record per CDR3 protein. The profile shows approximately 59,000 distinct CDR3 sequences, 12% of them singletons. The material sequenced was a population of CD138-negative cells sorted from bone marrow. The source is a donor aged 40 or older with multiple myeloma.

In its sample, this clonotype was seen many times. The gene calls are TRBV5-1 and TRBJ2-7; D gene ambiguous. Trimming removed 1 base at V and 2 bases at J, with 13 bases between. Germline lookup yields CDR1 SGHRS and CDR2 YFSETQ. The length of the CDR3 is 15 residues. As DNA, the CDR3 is TGCGCCAGCAGCTTGTCGGAGTTGATAACCTACGAGCAGTACTTC. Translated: CASSLSELITYEQYF.

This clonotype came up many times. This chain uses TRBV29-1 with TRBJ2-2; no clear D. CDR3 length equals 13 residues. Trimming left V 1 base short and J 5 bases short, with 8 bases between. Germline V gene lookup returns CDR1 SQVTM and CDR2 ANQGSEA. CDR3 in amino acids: CSVEVPLTGELFF. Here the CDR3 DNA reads TGCAGCGTTGAAGTCCCGTTAACCGGGGAGCTGTTTTTT.

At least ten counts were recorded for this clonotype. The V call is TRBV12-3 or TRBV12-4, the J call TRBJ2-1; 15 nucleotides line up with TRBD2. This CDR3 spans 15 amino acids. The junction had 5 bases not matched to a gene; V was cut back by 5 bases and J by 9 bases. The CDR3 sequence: CASSPRTSGGVEQFF. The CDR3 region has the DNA TGTGCCAGCAGTCCTCGGACTAGCGGGGGGGTTGAGCAGTTCTTC.

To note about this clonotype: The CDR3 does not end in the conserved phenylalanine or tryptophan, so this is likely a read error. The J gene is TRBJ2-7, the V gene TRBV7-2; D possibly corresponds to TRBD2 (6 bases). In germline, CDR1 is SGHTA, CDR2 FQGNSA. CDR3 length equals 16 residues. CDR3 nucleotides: TGTGCCAACAGCTTAATGGGCGGGGTTAGCTCCTACGAGCAGTACCTC. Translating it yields CANSLMGGVSSYEQYL.

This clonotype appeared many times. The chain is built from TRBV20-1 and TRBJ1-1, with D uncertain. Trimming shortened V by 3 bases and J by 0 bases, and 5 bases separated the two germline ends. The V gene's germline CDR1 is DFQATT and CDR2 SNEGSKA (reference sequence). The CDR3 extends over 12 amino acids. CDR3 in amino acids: CSASGLNTEAFF. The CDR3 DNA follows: TGCAGTGCTAGTGGTTTGAACACTGAAGCTTTCTTT.

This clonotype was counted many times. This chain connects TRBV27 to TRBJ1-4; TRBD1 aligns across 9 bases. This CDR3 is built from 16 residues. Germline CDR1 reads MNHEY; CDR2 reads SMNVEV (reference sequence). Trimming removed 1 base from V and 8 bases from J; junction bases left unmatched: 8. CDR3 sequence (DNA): TGTGCCAGCAGTTTATTTTGGGACAGGGTTGGAGAAAAACTGTTTTTT. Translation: CASSLFWDRVGEKLFF.

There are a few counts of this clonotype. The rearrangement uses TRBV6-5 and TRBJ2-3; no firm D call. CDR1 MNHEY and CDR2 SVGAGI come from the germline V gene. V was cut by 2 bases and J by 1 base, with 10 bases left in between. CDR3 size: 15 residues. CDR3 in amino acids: CASSYGLSRTDTQYF. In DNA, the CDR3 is TGTGCCAGCAGTTACGGGCTTTCTCGCACAGATACGCAGTATTTT.

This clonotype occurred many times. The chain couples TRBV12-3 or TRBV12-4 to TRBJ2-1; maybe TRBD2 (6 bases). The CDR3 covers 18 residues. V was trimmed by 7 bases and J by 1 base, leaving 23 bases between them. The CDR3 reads CASNLLTVGGSSYNEQFF. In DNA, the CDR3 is TGTGCCAGCAACCTCTTAACTGTCGGGGGTTCTTCCTACAATGAGCAGTTCTTC.

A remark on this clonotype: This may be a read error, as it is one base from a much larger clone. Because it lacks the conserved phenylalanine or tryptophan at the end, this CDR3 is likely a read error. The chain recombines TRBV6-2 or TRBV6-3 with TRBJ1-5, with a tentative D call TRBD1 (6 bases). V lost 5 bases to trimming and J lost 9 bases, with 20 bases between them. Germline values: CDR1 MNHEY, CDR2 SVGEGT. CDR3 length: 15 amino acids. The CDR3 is CASSHPSGGTRPQHL. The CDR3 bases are TGTGCCAGCAGTCACCCTTCGGGGGGCACGAGGCCCCAGCATCTT.

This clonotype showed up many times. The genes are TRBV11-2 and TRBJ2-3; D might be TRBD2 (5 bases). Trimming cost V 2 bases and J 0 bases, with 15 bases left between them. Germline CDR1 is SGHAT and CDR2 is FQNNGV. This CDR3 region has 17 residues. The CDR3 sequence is CASSLMGVGASTDTQYF. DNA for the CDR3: TGTGCCAGCAGCTTAATGGGAGTGGGCGCTAGCACAGATACGCAGTATTTT.

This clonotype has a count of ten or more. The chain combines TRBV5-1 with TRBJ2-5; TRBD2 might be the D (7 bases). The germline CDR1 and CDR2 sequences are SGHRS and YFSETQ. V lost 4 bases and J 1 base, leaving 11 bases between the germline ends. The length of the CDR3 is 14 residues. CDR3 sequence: CASSEGGSQETQYF. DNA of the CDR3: TGCGCCAGCAGCGAGGGGGGGTCCCAAGAGACCCAGTACTTC.

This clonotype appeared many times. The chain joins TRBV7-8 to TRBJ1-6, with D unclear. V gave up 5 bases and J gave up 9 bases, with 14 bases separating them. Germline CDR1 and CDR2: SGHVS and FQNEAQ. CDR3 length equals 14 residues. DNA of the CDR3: TGTGCCAGCAGCAATGGGAGGGATAGTTCACCCCTCCACTTT. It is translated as CASSNGRDSSPLHF. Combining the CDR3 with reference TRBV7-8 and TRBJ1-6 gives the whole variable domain GAGVSQSPRYKVAKRGQDVALRCDPISGHVSLFWYQQALGQGPEFLTYFQNEAQLDKSGLPSDRFFAERPEGSVSTLKIQRTQQEDSAVYLCASSNGRDSSPLHFGNGTRLTVT.

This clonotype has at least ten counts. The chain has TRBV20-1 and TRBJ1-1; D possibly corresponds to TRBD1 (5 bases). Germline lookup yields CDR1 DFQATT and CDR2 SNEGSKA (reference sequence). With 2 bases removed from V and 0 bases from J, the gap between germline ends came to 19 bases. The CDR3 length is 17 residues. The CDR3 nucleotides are TGCAGTGCTAGAACCGGGACCCTTGGACCGATGAACACTGAAGCTTTCTTT. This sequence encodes CSARTGTLGPMNTEAFF.

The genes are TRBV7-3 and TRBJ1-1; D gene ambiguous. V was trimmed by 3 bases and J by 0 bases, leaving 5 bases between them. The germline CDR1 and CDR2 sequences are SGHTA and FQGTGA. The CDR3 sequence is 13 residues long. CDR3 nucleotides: TGTGCCAGCAGCTTTTCAGTGAACACTGAAGCTTTCTTT. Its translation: CASSFSVNTEAFF.

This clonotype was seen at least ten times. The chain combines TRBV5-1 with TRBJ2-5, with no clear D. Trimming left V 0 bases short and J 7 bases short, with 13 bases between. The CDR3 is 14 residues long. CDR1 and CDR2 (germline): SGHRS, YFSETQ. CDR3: CASSLDSIGRTQYF. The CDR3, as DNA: TGCGCCAGCAGCTTGGACAGCATCGGACGGACCCAGTACTTC.